This TCR beta chain derives from a study of cytomegalovirus exposure and HLA in healthy donors. Study-level findings and limits: Reports described diagnosis of cytomegalovirus status by the classifier as highly specific and sensitive. Cytomegalovirus association was listed for roughly 160 TCR beta chains.

With 60 Vbeta and 13 Jbeta primers, the PCR was carried out. The table came from immunoSEQ multiplex PCR; TCRdb's copy has only in-frame clones and leaves some out. Among around 97,000 clones listed, less than 9.5% were seen once. For this clone: Its target is unknown.

This TCR came from a man aged 50 to 60 in good health and CMV-seropositive. Sample: PBMCs.

The CDR3 reads CATSRDLRVNPRGNQPQHF. DNA for the CDR3: TGTGCCACCAGCAGAGATCTGCGGGTCAACCCAAGGGGCAATCAGCCCCAGCATTTT. The chain joins TRBV15 to TRBJ1-5, with D unresolved. In germline, CDR1 is LNHNV, CDR2 YYDKDF (reference sequence). This CDR3 has 19 amino acids. Trimming took 0 bases from V and 2 from J, leaving 20 bases between them.